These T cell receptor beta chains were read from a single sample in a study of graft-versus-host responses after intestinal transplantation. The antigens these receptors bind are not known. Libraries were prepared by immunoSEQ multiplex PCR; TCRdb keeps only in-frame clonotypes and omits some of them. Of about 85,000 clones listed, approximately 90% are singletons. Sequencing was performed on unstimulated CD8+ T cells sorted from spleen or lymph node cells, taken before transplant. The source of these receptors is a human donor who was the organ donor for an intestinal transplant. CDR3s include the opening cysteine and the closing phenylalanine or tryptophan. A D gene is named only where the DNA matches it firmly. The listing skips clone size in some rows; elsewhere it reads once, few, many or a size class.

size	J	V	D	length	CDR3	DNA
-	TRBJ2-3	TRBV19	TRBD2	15	CASIEAGEGTDTQYF	TGTGCCAGTATTGAAGCGGGAGAGGGTACAGATACGCAGTATTTT
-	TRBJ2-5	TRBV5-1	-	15	CACQMTALYQETQYF	TGCGCCTGCCAAATGACAGCCCTCTACCAAGAGACCCAGTACTTC
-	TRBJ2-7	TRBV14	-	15	CASSQPGELNYEQYF	TGTGCCAGCAGCCAACCGGGAGAGTTAAACTACGAGCAGTACTTC
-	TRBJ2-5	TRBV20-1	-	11	CSAQEVETQYF	TGCAGTGCCCAAGAAGTAGAGACCCAGTACTTC
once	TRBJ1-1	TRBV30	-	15	CAWSVLPWEGTEAFF	TGTGCCTGGAGTGTACTTCCGTGGGAAGGCACTGAAGCTTTCTTT
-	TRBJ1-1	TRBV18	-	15	CASSPLLTGDTEAFF	TGTGCCAGCTCACCTCTATTGACAGGCGACACTGAAGCTTTCTTT
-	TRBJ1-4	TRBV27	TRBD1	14	CASTNRDSNEKLFF	TGTGCCAGCACAAACCGGGACAGTAATGAAAAACTGTTTTTT
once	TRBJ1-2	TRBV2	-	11	CASRRTGGYTF	TGTGCCAGCCGCCGGACGGGGGGCTACACCTTC
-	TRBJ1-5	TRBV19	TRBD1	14	CASNADRVNQPQHF	TGTGCCAGTAATGCTGACAGGGTTAATCAGCCCCAGCATTTT
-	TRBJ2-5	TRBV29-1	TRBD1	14	CSAWDSPPTGTQYF	TGCAGCGCCTGGGACAGCCCCCCGACCGGGACCCAGTACTTC
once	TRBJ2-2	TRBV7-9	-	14	CASSLRGTTGELFF	TGTGCCAGCAGCTTAAGGGGGACCACCGGGGAGCTGTTTTTT
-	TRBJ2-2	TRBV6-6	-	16	CASSTVGGIATGELFF	TGTGCCAGCAGTACGGTTGGGGGGATCGCCACCGGGGAGCTGTTTTTT
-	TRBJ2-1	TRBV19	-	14	CASRALGLRNEQFF	TGTGCCAGCAGGGCATTGGGACTGAGGAATGAGCAGTTCTTC
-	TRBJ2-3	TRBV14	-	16	CASSQGSWGRSDTQYF	TGTGCCAGCAGCCAAGGCTCCTGGGGCAGGTCAGATACGCAGTATTTT
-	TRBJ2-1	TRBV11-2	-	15	CASSFSKINYNEQFF	TGTGCCAGCAGCTTTTCGAAGATAAACTACAATGAGCAGTTCTTC
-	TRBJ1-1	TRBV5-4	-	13	CASSLTQNTEAFF	TGTGCCAGCAGCCTGACACAGAACACTGAAGCTTTCTTT
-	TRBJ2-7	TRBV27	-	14	CASSLLQGSYEQYF	TGTGCCAGCAGTTTACTACAGGGCTCCTACGAGCAGTACTTC
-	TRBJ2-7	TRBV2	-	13	CASSLRQFYEQYF	TGTGCCAGCAGTCTACGACAGTTCTACGAGCAGTACTTC
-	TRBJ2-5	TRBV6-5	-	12	CASSYFGGTQYF	TGTGCCAGCAGTTACTTTGGGGGGACCCAGTACTTC
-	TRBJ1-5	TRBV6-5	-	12	CASQDLNQPQHF	TGTGCCAGCCAGGACCTTAATCAGCCCCAGCATTTT
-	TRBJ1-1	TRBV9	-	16	CASSVGDTFWNTEAFF	TGTGCCAGCAGCGTAGGCGACACCTTTTGGAACACTGAAGCTTTCTTT
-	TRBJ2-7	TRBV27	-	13	CASSFNPSYEQYF	TGTGCCAGCAGTTTTAATCCTAGTTACGAGCAGTACTTC
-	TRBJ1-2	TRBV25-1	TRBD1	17	CASSEAGQGADSYGYTF	TGTGCCAGCAGTGAAGCGGGACAGGGGGCGGATTCGTATGGCTACACCTTC
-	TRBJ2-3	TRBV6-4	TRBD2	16	CASSESSGGFTDTQYF	TGTGCCAGCAGTGAATCCAGCGGGGGGTTCACAGATACGCAGTATTTT
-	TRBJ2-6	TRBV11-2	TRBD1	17	CASSLGTGGSGANVLTF	TGTGCCAGCAGCTTAGGAACAGGGGGCTCCGGGGCCAACGTCCTGACTTTC
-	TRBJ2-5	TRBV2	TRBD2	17	CASSDLTSGRTKETQYF	TGTGCCAGCAGTGACTTGACTAGCGGGAGAACAAAAGAGACCCAGTACTTC
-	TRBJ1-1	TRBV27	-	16	CASSQYPYRPSHEAFF	TGTGCCAGCAGTCAGTACCCGTACAGGCCGTCTCATGAAGCTTTCTTT
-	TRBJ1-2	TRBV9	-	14	CASSPNRDPNGYTF	TGTGCCAGCAGCCCGAACAGGGACCCCAATGGCTACACCTTC
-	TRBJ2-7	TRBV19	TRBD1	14	CASSPGTGGYEQYF	TGTGCCAGTAGTCCCGGGACAGGGGGCTACGAGCAGTACTTC
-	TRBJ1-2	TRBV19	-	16	CASSIGVGAANYGYTF	TGTGCCAGTAGTATAGGGGTCGGCGCGGCTAACTATGGCTACACCTTC
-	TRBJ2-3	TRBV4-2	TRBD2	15	CASSQPGLAVDTQYF	TGTGCCAGCAGCCAACCCGGACTAGCGGTAGATACGCAGTATTTT
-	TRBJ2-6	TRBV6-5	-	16	CASSYSGGSGANVLTF	TGTGCCAGCAGTTACTCGGGGGGCTCTGGGGCCAACGTCCTGACTTTC
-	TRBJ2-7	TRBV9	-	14	CASSVVGELDEQYF	TGTGCCAGCAGCGTAGTGGGGGAGCTAGACGAGCAGTACTTC